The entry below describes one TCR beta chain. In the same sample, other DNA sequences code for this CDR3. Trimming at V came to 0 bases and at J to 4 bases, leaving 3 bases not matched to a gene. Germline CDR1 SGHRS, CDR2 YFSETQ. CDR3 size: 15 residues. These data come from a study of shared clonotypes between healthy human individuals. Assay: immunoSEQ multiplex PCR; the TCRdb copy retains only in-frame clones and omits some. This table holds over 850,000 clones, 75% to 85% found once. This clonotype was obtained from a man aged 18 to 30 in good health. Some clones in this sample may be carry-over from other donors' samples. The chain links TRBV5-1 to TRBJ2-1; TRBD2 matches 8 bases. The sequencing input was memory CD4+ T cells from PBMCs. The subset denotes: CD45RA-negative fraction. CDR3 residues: CASSLEASGYNEQFF. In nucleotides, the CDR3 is TGCGCCAGCAGCTTGGAGGCTAGCGGGTACAATGAGCAGTTCTTC.